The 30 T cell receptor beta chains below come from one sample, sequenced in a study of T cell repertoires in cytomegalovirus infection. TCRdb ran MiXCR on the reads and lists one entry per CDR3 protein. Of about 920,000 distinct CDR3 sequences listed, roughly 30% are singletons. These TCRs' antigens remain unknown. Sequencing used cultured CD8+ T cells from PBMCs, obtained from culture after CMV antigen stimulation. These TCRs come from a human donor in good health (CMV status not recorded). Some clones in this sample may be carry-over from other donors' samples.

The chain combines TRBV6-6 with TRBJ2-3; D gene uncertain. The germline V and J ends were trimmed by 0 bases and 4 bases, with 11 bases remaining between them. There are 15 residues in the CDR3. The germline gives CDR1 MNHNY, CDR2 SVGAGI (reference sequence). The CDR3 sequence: CASSYSKPRSDTQYF. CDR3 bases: TGTGCCAGCAGTTACTCGAAACCCAGGTCAGATACGCAGTATTTT.

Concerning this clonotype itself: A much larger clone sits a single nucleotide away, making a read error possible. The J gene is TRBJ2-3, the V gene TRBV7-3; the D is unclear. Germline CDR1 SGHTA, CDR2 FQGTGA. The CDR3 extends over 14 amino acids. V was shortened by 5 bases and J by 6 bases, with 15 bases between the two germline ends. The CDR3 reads CASSLQPGRDTQYF. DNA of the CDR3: TGTGCCAGCAGCCTACAACCGGGCCGGGATACGCAGTATTTT.

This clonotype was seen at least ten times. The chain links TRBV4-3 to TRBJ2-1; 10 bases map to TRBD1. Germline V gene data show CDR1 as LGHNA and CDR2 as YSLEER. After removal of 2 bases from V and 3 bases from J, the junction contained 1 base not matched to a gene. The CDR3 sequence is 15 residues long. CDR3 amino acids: CASSQRTGGYNEQFF. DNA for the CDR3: TGCGCCAGCAGCCAAAGGACAGGGGGCTACAATGAGCAGTTCTTC.

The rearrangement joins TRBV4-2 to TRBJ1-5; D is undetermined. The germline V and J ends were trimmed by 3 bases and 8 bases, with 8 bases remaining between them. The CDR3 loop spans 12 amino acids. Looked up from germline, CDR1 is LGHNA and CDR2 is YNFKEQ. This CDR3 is CASSHPGEPQHF. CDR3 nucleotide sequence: TGTGCCAGCAGCCATCCCGGAGAGCCCCAGCATTTT.

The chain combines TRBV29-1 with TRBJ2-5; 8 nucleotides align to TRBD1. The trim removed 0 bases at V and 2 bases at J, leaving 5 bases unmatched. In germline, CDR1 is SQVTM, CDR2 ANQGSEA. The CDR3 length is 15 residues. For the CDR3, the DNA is TGCAGCGTTGAAGACACGACAGGGGATCAAGAGACCCAGTACTTC. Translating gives CSVEDTTGDQETQYF.

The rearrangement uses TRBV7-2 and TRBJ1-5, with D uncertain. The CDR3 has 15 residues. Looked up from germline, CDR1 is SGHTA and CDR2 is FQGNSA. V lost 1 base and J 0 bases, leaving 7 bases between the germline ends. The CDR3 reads CASSLVLYSNQPQHF. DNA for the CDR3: TGTGCCAGCAGCTTAGTACTTTATAGCAATCAGCCCCAGCATTTT.

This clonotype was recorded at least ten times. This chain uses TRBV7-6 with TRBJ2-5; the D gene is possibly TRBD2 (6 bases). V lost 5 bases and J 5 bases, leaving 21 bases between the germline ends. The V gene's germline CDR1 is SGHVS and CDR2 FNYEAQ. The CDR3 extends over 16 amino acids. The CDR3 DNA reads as TGTGCCAGCAGCCAACTGGACTCCTCTGGGGGGGAGACCCAGTACTTC. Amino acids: CASSQLDSSGGETQYF.

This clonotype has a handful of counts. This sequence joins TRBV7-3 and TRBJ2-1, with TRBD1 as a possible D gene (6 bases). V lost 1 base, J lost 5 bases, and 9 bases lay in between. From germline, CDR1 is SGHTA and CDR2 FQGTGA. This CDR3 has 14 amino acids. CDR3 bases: TGTGCCAGCAGCTTAAGGGACAAGGACAATGAGCAGTTCTTC. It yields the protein CASSLRDKDNEQFF.

The CDR3 spells CAISYRGVYGYTF. The CDR3 DNA is TGTGCCATCAGCTACAGGGGAGTCTATGGCTACACCTTC. The chain recombines TRBV10-3 with TRBJ1-2; 7 bases map to TRBD1. CDR1 is ENHRY and CDR2 is SYGVKD in the germline V gene. The CDR3 is 13 amino acids. J lost 4 bases, V lost 6 bases, and 5 bases had no gene match.

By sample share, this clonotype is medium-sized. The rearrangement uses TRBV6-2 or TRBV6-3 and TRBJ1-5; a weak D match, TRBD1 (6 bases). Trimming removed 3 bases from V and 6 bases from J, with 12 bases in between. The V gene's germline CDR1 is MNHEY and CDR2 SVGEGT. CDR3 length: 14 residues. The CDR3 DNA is TGTGCCAGCAGTTATGCTGGGGGCGGTCAGCCCCAGCATTTT. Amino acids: CASSYAGGGQPQHF.

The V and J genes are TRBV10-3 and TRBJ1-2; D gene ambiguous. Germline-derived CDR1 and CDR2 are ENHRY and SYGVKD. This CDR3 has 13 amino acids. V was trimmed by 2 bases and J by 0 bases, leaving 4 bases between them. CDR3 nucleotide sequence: TGTGCCATCAGTGAGGGGACTAACTATGGCTACACCTTC. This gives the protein CAISEGTNYGYTF.

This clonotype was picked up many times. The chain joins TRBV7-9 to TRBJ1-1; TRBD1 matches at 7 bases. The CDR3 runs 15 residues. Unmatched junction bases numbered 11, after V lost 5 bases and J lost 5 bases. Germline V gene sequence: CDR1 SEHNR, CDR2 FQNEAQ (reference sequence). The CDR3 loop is CASSPRQGRGTEAFF. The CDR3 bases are TGTGCCAGCAGCCCCCGACAAGGCAGGGGGACTGAAGCTTTCTTT.

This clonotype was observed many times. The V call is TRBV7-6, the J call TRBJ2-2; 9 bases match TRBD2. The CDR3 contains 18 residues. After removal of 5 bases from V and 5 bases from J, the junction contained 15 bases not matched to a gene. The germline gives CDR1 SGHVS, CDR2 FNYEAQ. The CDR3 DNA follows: TGTGCCAGCAGCCCAGGGCCTAGCGGGACGCGAAGAACCGGGGAGCTGTTTTTT. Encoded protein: CASSPGPSGTRRTGELFF.

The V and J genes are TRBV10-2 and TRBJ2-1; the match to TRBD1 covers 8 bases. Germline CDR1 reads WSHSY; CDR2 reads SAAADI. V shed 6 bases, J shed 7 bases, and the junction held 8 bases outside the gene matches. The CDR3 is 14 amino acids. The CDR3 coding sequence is TGCGCCAGCAGGACCCTGGACAGGGCAAATGAGCAGTTCTTC. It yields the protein CASRTLDRANEQFF.

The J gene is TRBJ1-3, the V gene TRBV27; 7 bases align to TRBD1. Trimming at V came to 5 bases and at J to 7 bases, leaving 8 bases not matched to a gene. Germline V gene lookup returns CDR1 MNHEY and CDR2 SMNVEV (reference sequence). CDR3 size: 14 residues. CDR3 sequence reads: CASSPQGGANTIYF. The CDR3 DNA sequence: TGTGCCAGCAGTCCCCAGGGGGGCGCGAACACCATATATTTT.

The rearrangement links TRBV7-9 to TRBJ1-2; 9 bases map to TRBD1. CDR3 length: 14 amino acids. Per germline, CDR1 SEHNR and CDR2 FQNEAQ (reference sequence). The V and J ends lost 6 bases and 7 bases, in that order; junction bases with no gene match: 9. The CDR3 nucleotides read TGTGCCAGCAGGTCCGGGACAGGGAGTGTTGGCTACACCTTC. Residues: CASRSGTGSVGYTF.

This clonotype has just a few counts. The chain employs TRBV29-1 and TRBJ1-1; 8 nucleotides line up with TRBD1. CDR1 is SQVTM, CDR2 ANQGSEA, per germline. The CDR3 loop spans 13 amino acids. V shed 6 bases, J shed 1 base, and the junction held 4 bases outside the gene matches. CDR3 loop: CSVTGAANTEAFF. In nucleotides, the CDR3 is TGCAGCGTGACAGGGGCTGCGAACACTGAAGCTTTCTTT.

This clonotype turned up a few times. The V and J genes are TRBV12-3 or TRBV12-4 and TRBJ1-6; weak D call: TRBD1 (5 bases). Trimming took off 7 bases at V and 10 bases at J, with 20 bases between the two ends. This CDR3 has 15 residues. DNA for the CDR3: TGTGCCAGCACTCGAAGAGGGGACGGTCGATCACCCCTCCACTTT. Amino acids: CASTRRGDGRSPLHF.

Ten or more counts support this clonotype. The CDR3 DNA is TGTGCCAGCAGCTTAAAGGGGGGCAATCAGCCCCAGCATTTT. Protein product: CASSLKGGNQPQHF. The rearrangement uses TRBV7-8 and TRBJ1-5, with a possible D match to TRBD1 (6 bases). The CDR3 has 14 amino acids. Germline V gene sequence: CDR1 SGHVS, CDR2 FQNEAQ. Trimming stripped 2 bases from V and 2 bases from J, with 7 bases between.

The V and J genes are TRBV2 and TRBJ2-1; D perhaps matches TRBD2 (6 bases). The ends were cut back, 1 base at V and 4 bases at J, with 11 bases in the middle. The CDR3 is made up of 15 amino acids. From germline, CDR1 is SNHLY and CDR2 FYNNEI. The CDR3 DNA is TGTGCCAGCAGTGAAGATCGCGGGGAATACAATGAGCAGTTCTTC. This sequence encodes CASSEDRGEYNEQFF.

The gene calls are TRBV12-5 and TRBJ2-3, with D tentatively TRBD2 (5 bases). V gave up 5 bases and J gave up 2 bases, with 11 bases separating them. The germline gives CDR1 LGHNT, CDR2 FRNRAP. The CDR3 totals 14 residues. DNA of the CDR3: TGTGCTAGTGGTCCGACTACCTACACAGATACGCAGTATTTT. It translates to CASGPTTYTDTQYF.

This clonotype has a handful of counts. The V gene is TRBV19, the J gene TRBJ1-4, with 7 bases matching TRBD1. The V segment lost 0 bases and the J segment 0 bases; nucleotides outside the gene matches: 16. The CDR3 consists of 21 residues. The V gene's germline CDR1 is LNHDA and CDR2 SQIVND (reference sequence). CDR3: CASSIDLWTGGRAATNEKLFF. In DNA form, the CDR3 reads TGTGCCAGTAGTATAGATCTATGGACAGGAGGTCGTGCGGCAACTAATGAAAAACTGTTTTTT.

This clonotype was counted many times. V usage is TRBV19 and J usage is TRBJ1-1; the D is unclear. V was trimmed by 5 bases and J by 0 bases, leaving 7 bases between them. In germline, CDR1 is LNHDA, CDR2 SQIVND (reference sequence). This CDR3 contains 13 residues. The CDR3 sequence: CASSVTLNTEAFF. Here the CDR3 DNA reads TGTGCCAGTAGTGTCACACTGAACACTGAAGCTTTCTTT. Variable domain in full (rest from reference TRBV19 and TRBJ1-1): DGGITQSPKYLFRKEGQNVTLSCEQNLNHDAMYWYRQDPGQGLRLIYYSQIVNDFQKGDIAEGYSVSREKKESFPLTVTSAQKNPTAFYLCASSVTLNTEAFFGQGTRLTVV.

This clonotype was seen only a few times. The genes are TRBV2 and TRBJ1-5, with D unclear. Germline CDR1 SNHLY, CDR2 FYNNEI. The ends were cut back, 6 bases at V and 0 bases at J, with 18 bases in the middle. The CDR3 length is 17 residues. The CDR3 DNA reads TGTGCCAGCAGGGAGAGGTCATCAGGCGATAGCAATCAGCCCCAGCATTTT. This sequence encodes CASRERSSGDSNQPQHF.

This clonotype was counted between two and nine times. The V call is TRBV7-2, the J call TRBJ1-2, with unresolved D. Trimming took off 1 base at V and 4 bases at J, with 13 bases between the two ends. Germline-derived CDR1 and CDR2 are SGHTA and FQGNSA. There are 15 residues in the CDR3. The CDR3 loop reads CASSLVTAHSYGYTF. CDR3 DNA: TGTGCCAGCAGCTTAGTAACAGCACATAGCTATGGCTACACCTTC.

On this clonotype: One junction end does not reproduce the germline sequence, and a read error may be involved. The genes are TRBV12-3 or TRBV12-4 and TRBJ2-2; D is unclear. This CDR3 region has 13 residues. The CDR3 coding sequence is TGTGCCGGCAGTCTTTTGGACACCGGGGAGCTGTTTTTT. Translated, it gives CAGSLLDTGELFF.

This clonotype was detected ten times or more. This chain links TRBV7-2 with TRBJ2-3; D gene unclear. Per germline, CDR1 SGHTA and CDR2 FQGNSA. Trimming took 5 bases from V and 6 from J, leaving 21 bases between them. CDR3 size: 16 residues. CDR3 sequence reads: CASSQPSSPPSDTQYF. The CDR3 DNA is TGTGCCAGCAGCCAACCGTCCAGTCCCCCCTCCGATACGCAGTATTTT.

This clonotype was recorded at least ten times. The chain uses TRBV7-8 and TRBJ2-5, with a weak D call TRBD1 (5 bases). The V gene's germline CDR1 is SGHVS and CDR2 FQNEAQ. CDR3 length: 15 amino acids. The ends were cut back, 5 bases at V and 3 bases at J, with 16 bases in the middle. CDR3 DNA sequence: TGTGCCAGCAGCCCACTCGTCGGCAGGGAAGAGACCCAGTACTTC. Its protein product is CASSPLVGREETQYF.

CDR3: CASRTEENQPQHF. The CDR3 coding sequence is TGTGCCAGTAGGACAGAGGAGAATCAGCCCCAGCATTTT. The chain couples TRBV19 to TRBJ1-5, with a tentative D call TRBD1 (5 bases). V lost 6 bases to trimming and J lost 4 bases, with 10 bases between them. Germline-derived CDR1 and CDR2 are LNHDA and SQIVND (reference sequence). The CDR3 length is 13 residues.

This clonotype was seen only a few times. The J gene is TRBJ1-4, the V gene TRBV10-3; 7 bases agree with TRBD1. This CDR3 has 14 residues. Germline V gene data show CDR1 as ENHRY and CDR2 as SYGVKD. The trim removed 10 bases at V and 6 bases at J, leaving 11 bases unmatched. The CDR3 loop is CATLLGDSYEKLFF. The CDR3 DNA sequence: TGTGCCACACTCTTGGGGGACAGTTATGAAAAACTGTTTTTT.